The clone carrying this T cell receptor (beta chain) was detected only a few times. Its antigen is not identified. The data are from a study of beta chain features in type 1 diabetes. Study-level background: Sorted cells from all samples, numbering 95 million to 140 million, were examined.

The CDR3 covers 11 residues. Germline-derived CDR1 and CDR2 are SQVTM and ANQGSEA. Trimming removed 6 bases from V and 8 bases from J, with 10 bases in between. The isolated RNA, all of it, was reverse transcribed, so expressed TCRB transcripts were what got sequenced. The method was immunoSEQ multiplex PCR; TCRdb's version includes in-frame clones alone and lacks a portion of them. The table includes a few hundred thousand clones, 30% detected once. The study's findings and limits: TCRB CDR3s from Type 1 diabetes patients were moderately but significantly shorter in all four CD4+ subsets.

The sequence derives from a man younger than 35 in good health. This sequence joins TRBV29-1 and TRBJ1-4, with D possibly being TRBD1 (5 bases). The sequenced sample was naive CD4+ T cells from blood. CDR3 amino acids: CSVLGVEKLFF. CDR3 nucleotides: TGCAGCGTGTTGGGGGTAGAAAAACTGTTTTTT.